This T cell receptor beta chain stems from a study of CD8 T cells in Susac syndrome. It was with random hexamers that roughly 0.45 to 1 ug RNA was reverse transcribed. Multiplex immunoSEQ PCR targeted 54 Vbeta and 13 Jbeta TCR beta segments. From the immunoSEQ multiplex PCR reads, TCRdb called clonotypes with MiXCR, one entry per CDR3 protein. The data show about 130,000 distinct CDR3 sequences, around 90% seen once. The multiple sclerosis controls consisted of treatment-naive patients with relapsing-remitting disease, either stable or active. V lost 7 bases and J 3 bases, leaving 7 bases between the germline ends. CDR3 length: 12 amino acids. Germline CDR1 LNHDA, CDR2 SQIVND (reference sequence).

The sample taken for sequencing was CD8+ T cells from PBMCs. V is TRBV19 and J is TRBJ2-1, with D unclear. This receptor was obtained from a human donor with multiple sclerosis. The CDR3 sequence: CASKGLYNEQFF. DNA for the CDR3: TGTGCCAGTAAGGGCCTCTACAATGAGCAGTTCTTC.